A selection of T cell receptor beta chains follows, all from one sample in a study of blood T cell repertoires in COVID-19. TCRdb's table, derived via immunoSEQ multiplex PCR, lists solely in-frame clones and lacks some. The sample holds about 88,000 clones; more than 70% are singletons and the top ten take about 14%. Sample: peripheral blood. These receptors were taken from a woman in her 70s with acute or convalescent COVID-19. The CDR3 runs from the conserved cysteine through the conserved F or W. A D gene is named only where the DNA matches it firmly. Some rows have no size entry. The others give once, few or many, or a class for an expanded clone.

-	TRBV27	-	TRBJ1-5	CASSWDNNQPQHF	TGTGCCAGCAGTTGGGACAATAATCAGCCCCAGCATTTT
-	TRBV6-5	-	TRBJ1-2	CASSYSSARPNYGYTF	TGTGCCAGCAGTTACTCTTCAGCGCGACCTAACTATGGCTACACCTTC
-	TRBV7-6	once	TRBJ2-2	CASSSHVGGAAGELFF	TGTGCCAGCAGCTCCCACGTGGGCGGGGCCGCCGGGGAGCTGTTTTTT
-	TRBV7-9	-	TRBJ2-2	CASSLGTENTGELFF	TGTGCCAGCAGCTTAGGGACAGAGAACACCGGGGAGCTGTTTTTT
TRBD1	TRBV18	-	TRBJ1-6	CASSPPTGGGSPLHF	TGTGCCAGCTCACCACCGACAGGGGGGGGTTCACCCCTCCACTTT
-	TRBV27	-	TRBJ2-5	CASSLRAGPETQYF	TGTGCCAGCAGTTTACGCGCAGGGCCGGAGACCCAGTACTTC
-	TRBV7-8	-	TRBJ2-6	CASSQFRAGANVLTF	TGTGCCAGCAGCCAATTCAGGGCCGGGGCCAACGTCCTGACTTTC
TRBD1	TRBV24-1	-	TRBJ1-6	CATQNRGDSPLHF	TGTGCCACCCAGAACAGGGGGGACTCACCCCTCCACTTT
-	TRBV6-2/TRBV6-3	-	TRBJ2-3	CASSTLEGTDTQYF	TGTGCCAGCAGTACCCTAGAGGGCACAGATACGCAGTATTTT
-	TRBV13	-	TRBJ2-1	CASSPQRRYNEQFF	TGTGCCAGCAGCCCCCAGCGAAGATACAATGAGCAGTTCTTC
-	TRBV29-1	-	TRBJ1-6	CSVAAARDSPLHF	TGCAGCGTTGCGGCGGCCAGGGATTCACCCCTCCACTTT
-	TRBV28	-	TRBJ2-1	CASSFVFGGSNEQFF	TGTGCCAGCAGTTTTGTTTTCGGGGGAAGTAATGAGCAGTTCTTC
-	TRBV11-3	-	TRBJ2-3	CASSLQSDTDTQYF	TGTGCCAGCAGCTTACAGAGCGACACAGATACGCAGTATTTT
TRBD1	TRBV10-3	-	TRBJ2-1	CAISTGTGYSIEQFF	TGTGCCATCAGCACAGGGACAGGGTATTCAATTGAGCAGTTCTTC
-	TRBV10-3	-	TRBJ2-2	CATAGQTNTGELFF	TGTGCCACCGCGGGGCAAACTAACACCGGGGAGCTGTTTTTT
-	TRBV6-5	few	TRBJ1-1	CASSYSKQGTTEAFF	TGTGCCAGCAGTTACTCCAAACAGGGAACCACTGAAGCTTTCTTT
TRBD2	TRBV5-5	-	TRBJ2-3	CASSLRASGGSQYF	TGTGCCAGCAGCTTGCGGGCTAGCGGGGGGAGTCAGTATTTT
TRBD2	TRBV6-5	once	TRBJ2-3	CASTWTSGEAQYF	TGTGCCAGCACCTGGACTAGCGGGGAGGCGCAGTATTTT
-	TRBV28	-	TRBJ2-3	CASSLVGAPTGDTQYF	TGTGCCAGCAGTTTAGTTGGGGCCCCCACGGGAGATACGCAGTATTTT
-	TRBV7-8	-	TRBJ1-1	CASSTRQYTEAFF	TGTGCCAGCAGCACACGACAGTATACTGAAGCTTTCTTT
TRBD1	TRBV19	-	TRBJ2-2	CASRPGQGAGELFF	TGTGCCAGTAGGCCGGGACAGGGGGCCGGGGAGCTGTTTTTT
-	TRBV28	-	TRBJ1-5	CASFRQPQHF	TGTGCCAGCTTCCGTCAGCCCCAGCATTTT
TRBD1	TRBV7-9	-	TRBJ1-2	CASSPGQGYGYTF	TGTGCCAGCAGCCCGGGACAGGGCTATGGCTACACCTTC
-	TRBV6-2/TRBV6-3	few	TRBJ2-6	CASSYGLSGANVLTF	TGTGCCAGCAGTTACGGGCTCTCTGGGGCCAACGTCCTGACTTTC
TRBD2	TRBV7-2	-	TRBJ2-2	CASSFSGSPNTGELFF	TGTGCCAGCAGTTTTAGCGGGAGTCCCAACACCGGGGAGCTGTTTTTT
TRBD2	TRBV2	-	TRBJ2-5	CASSRLAVGETQYF	TGTGCCAGCAGTCGACTAGCGGTTGGGGAGACCCAGTACTTC
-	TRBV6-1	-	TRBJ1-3	CASSETGGNTIYF	TGTGCCAGCAGTGAGACGGGTGGAAACACCATATATTTT
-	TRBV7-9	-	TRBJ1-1	CASSSGALMNTEAFF	TGTGCCAGCAGCTCAGGTGCACTTATGAACACTGAAGCTTTCTTT
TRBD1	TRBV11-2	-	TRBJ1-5	CASSPWTGSNQPQHF	TGTGCCAGCAGCCCTTGGACAGGGAGCAATCAGCCCCAGCATTTT
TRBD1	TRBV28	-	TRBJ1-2	CASSGQGAYDGYTF	TGTGCCAGCAGCGGACAGGGGGCTTACGATGGCTACACCTTC
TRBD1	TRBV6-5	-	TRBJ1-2	CASTKHRGSGYTF	TGTGCCAGCACGAAACACAGGGGTAGTGGCTACACCTTC
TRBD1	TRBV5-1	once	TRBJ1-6	CASTLTGTGGNSPLHF	TGCGCCAGCACCCTTACAGGGACAGGGGGGAATTCACCCCTCCACTTT
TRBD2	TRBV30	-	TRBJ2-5	CAWSRGLAEETQYF	TGTGCCTGGAGTAGGGGACTAGCGGAAGAGACCCAGTACTTC
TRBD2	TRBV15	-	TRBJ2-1	CASGGRAGGEQFF	TGTGCCAGCGGCGGGAGGGCCGGAGGGGAGCAGTTCTTC
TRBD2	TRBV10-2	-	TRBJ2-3	CASSPRTSGPGNTQYF	TGCGCCAGCAGTCCCCGGACTAGCGGACCGGGAAATACGCAGTATTTT
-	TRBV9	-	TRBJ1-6	CASSTGPEPLWGLHF	TGTGCCAGCAGTACAGGACCCGAGCCCCTTTGGGGCCTCCACTTT
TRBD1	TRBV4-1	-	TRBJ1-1	CASSRPWDREVTEAFF	TGCGCCAGCAGCCGTCCCTGGGACAGGGAGGTCACTGAAGCTTTCTTT
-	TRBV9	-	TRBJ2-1	CASSSPQSGSSYNEQFF	TGTGCCAGCAGCTCACCTCAGTCCGGGAGCTCCTACAATGAGCAGTTCTTC
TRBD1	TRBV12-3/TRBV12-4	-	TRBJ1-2	CASSRQGSDGYTF	TGTGCCAGCAGTCGACAGGGGTCGGATGGCTACACCTTC
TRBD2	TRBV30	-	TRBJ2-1	CAWSPGLAGANEQFF	TGTGCCTGGAGCCCGGGACTAGCGGGAGCGAATGAGCAGTTCTTC
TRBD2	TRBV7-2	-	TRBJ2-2	CASSAHAGGTGELFF	TGTGCCAGCAGCGCCCACGCGGGAGGTACCGGGGAGCTGTTTTTT
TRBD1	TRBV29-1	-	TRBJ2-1	CSVEEGQGHNEQFF	TGCAGCGTTGAAGAGGGACAGGGCCACAATGAGCAGTTCTTC
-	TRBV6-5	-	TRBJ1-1	CASSYSRGTEAFF	TGTGCCAGCAGTTACTCAAGGGGTACTGAAGCTTTCTTT
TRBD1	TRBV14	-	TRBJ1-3	CASSIRTGGGNTIYF	TGTGCCAGCAGCATACGGACAGGGGGAGGAAACACCATATATTTT
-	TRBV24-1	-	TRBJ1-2	CATSPGIARGYTF	TGTGCCACCAGCCCCGGGATAGCGCGGGGCTACACCTTC
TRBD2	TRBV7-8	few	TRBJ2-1	CASSPGLAGYNEQFF	TGTGCCAGCAGCCCGGGACTAGCGGGATACAATGAGCAGTTCTTC